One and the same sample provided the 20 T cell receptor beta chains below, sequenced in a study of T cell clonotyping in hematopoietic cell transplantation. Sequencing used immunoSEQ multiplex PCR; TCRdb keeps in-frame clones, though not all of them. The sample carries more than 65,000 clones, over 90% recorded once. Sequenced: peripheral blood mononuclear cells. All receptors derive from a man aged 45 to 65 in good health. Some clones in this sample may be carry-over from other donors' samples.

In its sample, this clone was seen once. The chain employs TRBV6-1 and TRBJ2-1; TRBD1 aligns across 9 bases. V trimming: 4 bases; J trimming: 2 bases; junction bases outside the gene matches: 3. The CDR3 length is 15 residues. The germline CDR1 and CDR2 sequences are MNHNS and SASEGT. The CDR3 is CASSVDRGTYNEQFF. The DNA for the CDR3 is TGTGCCAGCAGTGTCGACAGGGGGACCTACAATGAGCAGTTCTTC.

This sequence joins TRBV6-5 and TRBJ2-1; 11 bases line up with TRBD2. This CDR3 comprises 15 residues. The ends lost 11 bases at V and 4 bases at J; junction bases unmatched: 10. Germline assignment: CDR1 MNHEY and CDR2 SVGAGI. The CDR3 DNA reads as TGTGCCTCGTTACCGGGACTAGCGGAATACAATGAGCAGTTCTTC. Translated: CASLPGLAEYNEQFF.

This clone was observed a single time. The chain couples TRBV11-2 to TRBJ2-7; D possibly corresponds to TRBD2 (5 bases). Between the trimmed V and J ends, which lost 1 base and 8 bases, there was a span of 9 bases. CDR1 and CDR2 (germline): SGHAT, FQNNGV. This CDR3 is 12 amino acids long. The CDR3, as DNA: TGTGCCAGCAGCTTAGGGTCCGGGAAGCAGTACTTC. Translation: CASSLGSGKQYF.

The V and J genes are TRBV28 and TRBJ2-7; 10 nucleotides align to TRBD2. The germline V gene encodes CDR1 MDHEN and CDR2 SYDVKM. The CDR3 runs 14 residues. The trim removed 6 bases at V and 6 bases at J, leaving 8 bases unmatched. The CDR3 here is CASSPGTSVVEQYF. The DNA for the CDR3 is TGTGCCAGCAGCCCCGGGACTAGCGTGGTCGAGCAGTACTTC.

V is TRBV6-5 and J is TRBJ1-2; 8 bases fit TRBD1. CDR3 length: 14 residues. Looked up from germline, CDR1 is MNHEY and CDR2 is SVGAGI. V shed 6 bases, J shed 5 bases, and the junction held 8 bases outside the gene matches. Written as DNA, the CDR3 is TGTGCCAGCAGCCAGGGGGCGCGGGGGTATGGCTACACCTTC. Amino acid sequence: CASSQGARGYGYTF.

DNA of the CDR3: TGTGCCAGCAGTCCCCGAACTCAAGCAGGGCTTGAGCAGTTCTTC. This encodes CASSPRTQAGLEQFF. The chain couples TRBV6-1 to TRBJ2-1, with D possibly matching TRBD1 (5 bases). Per germline, CDR1 MNHNS and CDR2 SASEGT. The CDR3 has 15 residues. V was shortened by 5 bases and J by 9 bases, with 20 bases between the two germline ends.

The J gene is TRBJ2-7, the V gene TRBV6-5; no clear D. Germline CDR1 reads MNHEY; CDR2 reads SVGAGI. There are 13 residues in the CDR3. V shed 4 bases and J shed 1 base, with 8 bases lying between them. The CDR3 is CASSSTVSYEQYF. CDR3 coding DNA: TGTGCCAGCAGTTCGACGGTTTCCTACGAGCAGTACTTC.

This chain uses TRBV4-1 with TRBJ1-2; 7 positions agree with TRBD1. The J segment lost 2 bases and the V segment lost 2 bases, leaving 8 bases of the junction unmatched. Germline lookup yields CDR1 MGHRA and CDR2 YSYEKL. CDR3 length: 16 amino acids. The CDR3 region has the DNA TGCGCCAGCAGCCAATTCGTAGGGGGACAGAACTATGGCTACACCTTC. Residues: CASSQFVGGQNYGYTF.

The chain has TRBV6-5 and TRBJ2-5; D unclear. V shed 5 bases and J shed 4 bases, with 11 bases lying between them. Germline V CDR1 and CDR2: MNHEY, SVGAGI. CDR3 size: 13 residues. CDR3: CASSRSSRETQYF. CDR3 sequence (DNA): TGTGCCAGCAGTCGCTCCTCGCGAGAGACCCAGTACTTC.

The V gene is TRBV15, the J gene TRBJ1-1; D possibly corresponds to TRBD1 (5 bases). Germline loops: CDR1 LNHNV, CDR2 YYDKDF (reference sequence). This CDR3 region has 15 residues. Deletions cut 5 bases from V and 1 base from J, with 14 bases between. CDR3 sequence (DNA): TGTGCCACCAGCGGTGAGGACACCCAGAACACTGAAGCTTTCTTT. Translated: CATSGEDTQNTEAFF. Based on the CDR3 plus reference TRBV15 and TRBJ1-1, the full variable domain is DAMVIQNPRYQVTQFGKPVTLSCSQTLNHNVMYWYQQKSSQAPKLLFHYYDKDFNNEADTPDNFQSRRPNTSFCFLDIRSPGLGDTAMYLCATSGEDTQNTEAFFGQGTRLTVV.

This chain's CDR3 is CASTPQGRETQYF. In DNA form, the CDR3 reads TGTGCCAGCACTCCACAAGGGCGGGAGACCCAGTACTTC. The J gene is TRBJ2-5, the V gene TRBV6-1, with no clear D. CDR1 and CDR2 from the germline V gene are MNHNS and SASEGT. Trimming pared 7 bases from V and 5 bases from J, leaving 14 bases between. This CDR3 has 13 amino acids.

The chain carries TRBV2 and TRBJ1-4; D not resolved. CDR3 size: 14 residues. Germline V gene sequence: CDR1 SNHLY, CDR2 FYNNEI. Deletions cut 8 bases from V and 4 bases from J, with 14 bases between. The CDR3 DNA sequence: TGTGCCAGCGTTGCTGACGCAAATAATGAAAAACTGTTTTTT. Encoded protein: CASVADANNEKLFF.

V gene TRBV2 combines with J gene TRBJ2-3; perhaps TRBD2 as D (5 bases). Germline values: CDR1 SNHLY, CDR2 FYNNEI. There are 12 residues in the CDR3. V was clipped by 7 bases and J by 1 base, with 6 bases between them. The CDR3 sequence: CASTGGTDTQYF. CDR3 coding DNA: TGTGCCAGCACCGGGGGCACAGATACGCAGTATTTT.

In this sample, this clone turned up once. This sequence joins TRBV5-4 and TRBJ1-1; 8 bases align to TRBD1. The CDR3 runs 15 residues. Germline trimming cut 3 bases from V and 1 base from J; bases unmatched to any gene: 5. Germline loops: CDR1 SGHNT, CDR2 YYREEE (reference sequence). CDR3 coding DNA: TGTGCCAGCAGCTCGACCGGACAGGGGAACACTGAAGCTTTCTTT. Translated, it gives CASSSTGQGNTEAFF. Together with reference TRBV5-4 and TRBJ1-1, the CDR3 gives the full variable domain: ETGVTQSPTHLIKTRGQQVTLRCSSQSGHNTVSWYQQALGQGPQFIFQYYREEENGRGNFPPRFSGLQFPNYSSELNVNALELDDSALYLCASSSTGQGNTEAFFGQGTRLTVV.

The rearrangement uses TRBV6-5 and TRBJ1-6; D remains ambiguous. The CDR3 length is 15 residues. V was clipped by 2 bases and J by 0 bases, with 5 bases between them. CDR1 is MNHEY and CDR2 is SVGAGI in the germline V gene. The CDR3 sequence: CASSYGSSYNSPLHF. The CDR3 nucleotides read TGTGCCAGCAGTTACGGAAGCTCCTATAATTCACCCCTCCACTTT.

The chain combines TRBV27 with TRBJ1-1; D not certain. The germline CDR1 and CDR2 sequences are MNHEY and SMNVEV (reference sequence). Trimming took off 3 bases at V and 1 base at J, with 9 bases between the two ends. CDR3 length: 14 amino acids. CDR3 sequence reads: CASSLSPPNTEAFF. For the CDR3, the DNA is TGTGCCAGCAGTTTGTCACCTCCGAACACTGAAGCTTTCTTT.

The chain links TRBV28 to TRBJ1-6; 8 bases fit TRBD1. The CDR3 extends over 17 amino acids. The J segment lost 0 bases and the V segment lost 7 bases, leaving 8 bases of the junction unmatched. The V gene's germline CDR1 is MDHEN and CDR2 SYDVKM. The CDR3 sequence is CASNPPGQGSYNSPLHF. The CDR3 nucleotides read TGTGCCAGCAATCCCCCCGGACAGGGCTCCTATAATTCACCCCTCCACTTT.

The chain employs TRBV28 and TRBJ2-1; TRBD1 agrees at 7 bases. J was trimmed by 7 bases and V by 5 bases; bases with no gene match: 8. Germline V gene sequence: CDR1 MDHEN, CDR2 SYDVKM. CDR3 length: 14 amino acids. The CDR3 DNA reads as TGTGCCAGCAGTCTCGGAGACAGGGTTAATGAGCAGTTCTTC. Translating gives CASSLGDRVNEQFF.

CDR3 loop: CSVPGPGNTIYF. Here the CDR3 DNA reads TGCAGCGTTCCGGGGCCTGGAAACACCATATATTTT. The chain is built from TRBV29-1 and TRBJ1-3; possible D gene TRBD1, 5 bases. The V end lost 5 bases, the J end lost 2 bases, and 7 bases lay between the germline ends. This CDR3 has 12 amino acids. Germline CDR1 is SQVTM and CDR2 is ANQGSEA.

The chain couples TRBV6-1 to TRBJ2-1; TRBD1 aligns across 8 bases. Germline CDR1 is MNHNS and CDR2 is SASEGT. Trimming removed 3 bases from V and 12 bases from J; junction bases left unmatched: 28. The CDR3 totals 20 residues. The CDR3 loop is CASSEWDSDRASLLGVVQFF. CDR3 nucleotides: TGTGCCAGCAGTGAGTGGGATTCGGACAGGGCCTCCCTTTTAGGTGTAGTGCAGTTCTTC.